These 25 T cell receptor beta chains were all obtained from the same sample, sequenced in a study of control samples from healthy donors and cancer patients (dated by TCRdb to 2020 to 2022). The library was prepared using the immunoSEQ multiplex PCR assay. Sourced from immuneACCESS, this table was stored by TCRdb with only in-frame sequences that have V and J called. A share of the clones is absent; for the studies checked, an unresolved V gene accounts for under half, and the remainder has no known explanation. Recorded for this sample are about 180,000 clones; around 90% of them occurred a single time. The ten top clones hold about 1.4% of the sample. The specimen sequenced was blood. The receptors were gathered from a woman aged 50 to 60 in good health.

The chain links TRBV2 to TRBJ2-4, with D possibly called TRBD1 or TRBD2 (5 bases each). The CDR3 spans 13 residues. The V gene's germline CDR1 is SNHLY and CDR2 FYNNEI. Deletions cut 10 bases from V and 1 base from J, with 11 bases between. In DNA form, the CDR3 reads TGTGCCACTTGGGGGTTCGCCAAAAACATTCAGTACTTC. It encodes CATWGFAKNIQYF.

The rearrangement links TRBV5-1 to TRBJ1-1, with unresolved D. Looked up from germline, CDR1 is SGHRS and CDR2 is YFSETQ. V lost 0 bases and J 7 bases, leaving 10 bases between the germline ends. The CDR3 loop spans 13 amino acids. CDR3 DNA sequence: TGCGCCAGCAGCTTGGGCAACGAGGGTGAAGCTTTCTTT. It encodes CASSLGNEGEAFF.

The chain links TRBV28 to TRBJ2-3, with 7 bases lining up with TRBD2. The CDR3 contains 13 residues. The V and J ends lost 7 bases and 14 bases, in that order; junction bases with no gene match: 15. Germline CDR1 is MDHEN and CDR2 is SYDVKM. DNA of the CDR3: TGTGCCAGCACCGCCCCAAGCGGGATATTATCGTATTTT. This gives the protein CASTAPSGILSYF.

This chain links TRBV13 with TRBJ2-5, with D perhaps matching TRBD2 (6 bases). Germline V lookup: CDR1 PRHDT, CDR2 FYEKMQ (reference sequence). V was pared by 5 bases and J by 14 bases, with 18 bases between. CDR3 length: 12 amino acids. CDR3: CASSQRGSWEYF. CDR3 in DNA: TGTGCCAGCAGCCAACGGGGGTCTTGGGAATACTTC.

J is TRBJ2-2 and V is TRBV4-1; D unresolved. CDR3 size: 16 residues. Deletions cut 0 bases from V and 0 bases from J, with 8 bases between. Germline values: CDR1 MGHRA, CDR2 YSYEKL. Here the CDR3 DNA reads TGCGCCAGCAGCCAAGAAGGGCAGCCGAACACCGGGGAGCTGTTTTTT. Its protein is CASSQEGQPNTGELFF.

There are a few counts of this clone. The chain has TRBV28 and TRBJ2-3; possible D gene TRBD1, 6 bases. CDR1 and CDR2 from the germline V gene are MDHEN and SYDVKM. The CDR3 spans 14 residues. V gave up 6 bases and J gave up 2 bases, with 12 bases separating them. CDR3 amino acids: CASRNREYTDTQYF. The CDR3 DNA reads TGTGCCAGCAGAAACAGGGAATACACAGATACGCAGTATTTT.

The V and J genes are TRBV7-2 and TRBJ1-4; D is perhaps TRBD1 (5 bases). Trimming left V 2 bases short and J 6 bases short, with 13 bases between. This CDR3 has 15 amino acids. Per the germline V gene, CDR1 is SGHTA and CDR2 is FQGNSA. CDR3 in DNA: TGTGCCAGCAGCTTATCGACAGTAGGGTATGAAAAACTGTTTTTT. Translated, it gives CASSLSTVGYEKLFF.

The chain links TRBV9 to TRBJ2-1; D not certain. This CDR3 is built from 13 residues. Trimming removed 0 bases from V and 10 bases from J, with 11 bases in between. In germline, CDR1 is SGDLS, CDR2 YYNGEE. The CDR3 protein is CASSVDPHREQFF. The CDR3 DNA reads TGTGCCAGCAGCGTAGACCCCCACCGGGAGCAGTTCTTC.

The chain employs TRBV3-1 (or the pseudogene TRBV3-2) and TRBJ1-2; D is undetermined. Per the germline V gene, CDR1 is LGHDT and CDR2 is YNNKEL (reference sequence). Trimming removed 0 bases from V and 7 bases from J, with 9 bases in between. This CDR3 contains 13 residues. DNA for the CDR3: TGTGCCAGCAGCCAAGATCTCGGGCTTGGCTACACCTTC. Translation gives CASSQDLGLGYTF.

This clone was found once. This chain links TRBV28 with TRBJ1-2; the D is unclear. V lost 2 bases and J 5 bases, leaving 12 bases between the germline ends. Germline values: CDR1 MDHEN, CDR2 SYDVKM. The CDR3 totals 14 residues. CDR3 in DNA: TGTGCCAGCAGTTTACCAGGCAATGAATATGGCTACACCTTC. It specifies CASSLPGNEYGYTF.

This chain joins TRBV5-1 and TRBJ2-3; D gene ambiguous. This CDR3 is built from 15 residues. Trimming left V 0 bases short and J 1 base short, with 9 bases between. Germline V gene sequence: CDR1 SGHRS, CDR2 YFSETQ. CDR3 bases: TGCGCCAGCAGCTTGGGCCCCCTGGGCACAGATACGCAGTATTTT. It encodes CASSLGPLGTDTQYF.

This rearrangement joins TRBV5-1 to TRBJ1-1; the match to TRBD1 covers 8 bases. V was pared by 4 bases and J by 3 bases, with 8 bases of the junction left unmatched. The germline CDR1 and CDR2 sequences are SGHRS and YFSETQ. There are 15 residues in the CDR3. The DNA of the CDR3 is TGCGCCAGCAGCCACACAGGGGGTCTTGACACTGAAGCTTTCTTT. Its translation is CASSHTGGLDTEAFF.

The table lists this clone with a few counts. This sequence joins TRBV19 and TRBJ1-2, with TRBD1 matching 10 bases. CDR3 length: 17 residues. Per germline, CDR1 LNHDA and CDR2 SQIVND (reference sequence). The ends lost 3 bases at V and 0 bases at J; junction bases unmatched: 7. CDR3 bases: TGTGCCAGTAGTATGATGGGACAGGGGTTCACTAACTATGGCTACACCTTC. Its translation: CASSMMGQGFTNYGYTF.

V and J are TRBV9 and TRBJ2-1; the D is unclear. Trimming took 5 bases from V and 4 from J, leaving 16 bases between them. The CDR3 loop spans 15 amino acids. Germline V gives CDR1 SGDLS, CDR2 YYNGEE. As DNA, the CDR3 is TGTGCCAGCAGTATCGGCGTAGGTTCATACAATGAGCAGTTCTTC. Translating it yields CASSIGVGSYNEQFF.

The genes are TRBV28 and TRBJ1-3; D is unclear. The germline V gene has CDR1 MDHEN and CDR2 SYDVKM. The CDR3 has 16 residues. Trimming left V 1 base short and J 0 bases short, with 10 bases between. The CDR3 protein is CASSLSLGSSGNTIYF. As DNA, the CDR3 is TGTGCCAGCAGTTTATCACTCGGGAGCTCTGGAAACACCATATATTTT.

The table lists this clone with a count of one. This chain connects TRBV6-6 to TRBJ1-1, with D tentatively TRBD1 (6 bases). Trimming left V 5 bases short and J 1 base short, with 14 bases between. The CDR3 runs to 15 residues. CDR1 is MNHNY and CDR2 is SVGAGI in the germline V gene (reference sequence). The CDR3 coding sequence is TGTGCCAGCAGTCGAGGGGGAGCAAGGAACACTGAAGCTTTCTTT. Protein sequence: CASSRGGARNTEAFF.

This sequence joins TRBV4-1 and TRBJ2-7, with 8 bases aligning to TRBD1. CDR1 and CDR2 (germline): MGHRA, YSYEKL. Trimming took 2 bases from V and 3 from J; bases not matched to a gene: 3. The CDR3 contains 14 residues. The CDR3 sequence is CASSQPGQVYEQYF. The CDR3 region has the DNA TGCGCCAGCAGCCAACCGGGACAGGTCTACGAGCAGTACTTC.

The CDR3 loop reads CASSLGAGGYNEQFF. The CDR3 DNA is TGTGCCAGCAGCTTAGGAGCGGGAGGTTACAATGAGCAGTTCTTC. The chain couples TRBV7-9 to TRBJ2-1, with TRBD2 matching over 9 bases. V was pared by 1 base and J by 4 bases, with 2 bases of the junction left unmatched. From germline, CDR1 is SEHNR and CDR2 FQNEAQ (reference sequence). The CDR3 covers 15 residues. Full variable domain (remainder filled in from reference TRBV7-9 and TRBJ2-1): DTGVSQNPRHKITKRGQNVTFRCDPISEHNRLYWYRQTLGQGPEFLTYFQNEAQLEKSRLLSDRFSAERPKGSFSTLEIQRTEQGDSAMYLCASSLGAGGYNEQFFGPGTRLTVL.

This clone has only one observation. CDR3 coding DNA: TGTGCCAGCAGCTTAGGGACCTGGGAGACCCAGTACTTC. As protein: CASSLGTWETQYF. V usage is TRBV7-2 and J usage is TRBJ2-5; D is undetermined. Between the trimmed V and J ends, which lost 1 base and 5 bases, there was a span of 8 bases. CDR1 is SGHTA, CDR2 FQGNSA, per germline. The CDR3 length is 13 residues. Filled out from reference TRBV7-2 and TRBJ2-5, the complete variable domain reads GAGVSQSPSNKVTEKGKDVELRCDPISGHTALYWYRQSLGQGLEFLIYFQGNSAPDKSGLPSDRFSAERTGGSVSTLTIQRTQQEDSAVYLCASSLGTWETQYFGPGTRLLVL.

This clone occurred a few times. One end of the junction varies from germline; a read error may be responsible. The rearrangement links TRBV7-7 to TRBJ2-7, with D possibly TRBD2 on 5 matching bases. This CDR3 is 13 amino acids long. In germline, CDR1 is SSHAT, CDR2 FNYEAQ (reference sequence). CDR3 nucleotide sequence: TGTGCTAGCAGCTTATTCGGGGATTACGAGCAGTACTTC. Protein product: CASSLFGDYEQYF.

The chain links TRBV27 to TRBJ1-1, with D possibly being TRBD1 (5 bases). The CDR3 is 16 residues long. Germline assignment: CDR1 MNHEY and CDR2 SMNVEV (reference sequence). Deletions cut 5 bases from V and 4 bases from J, with 20 bases between. The CDR3: CASSLIYGGAPTEAFF. In DNA, the CDR3 is TGTGCCAGCAGTCTAATTTACGGAGGGGCGCCCACTGAAGCTTTCTTT.

The gene calls are TRBV5-5 and TRBJ2-3; no definite D call. CDR1 and CDR2 from the germline V gene are SGHKS and YYEKEE (reference sequence). The V end was cut by 2 bases, the J end by 0 bases, with 1 base between. The CDR3 is made up of 12 amino acids. The CDR3 protein is CASSFSTDTQYF. Written as DNA, the CDR3 is TGTGCCAGCAGCTTTAGCACAGATACGCAGTATTTT.

This clone was seen a few times. The V call is TRBV7-9, the J call TRBJ2-5; 8 nucleotides match TRBD1. Germline V gives CDR1 SEHNR, CDR2 FQNEAQ (reference sequence). The V segment lost 5 bases and the J segment 4 bases; nucleotides outside the gene matches: 6. CDR3 length: 14 amino acids. The CDR3 DNA is TGTGCCAGCAGCGTTGACAGGGGCAGAGAGACCCAGTACTTC. This encodes CASSVDRGRETQYF.

Turning to this clone: This sample also contains other DNA sequences that code for the same CDR3. The chain joins TRBV28 to TRBJ1-2, with a tentative D call TRBD1 (5 bases). V lost 6 bases to trimming and J lost 2 bases, with 13 bases between them. Germline V lookup: CDR1 MDHEN, CDR2 SYDVKM. This CDR3 has 14 residues. The CDR3, as DNA: TGTGCCAGCAGCCCTGGGACGGCGAACTATGGCTACACCTTC. It translates to CASSPGTANYGYTF.

The chain joins TRBV5-4 to TRBJ2-2; 11 bases line up with TRBD2. Losses at the gene ends were 4 bases for V and 1 base for J; bases not matched to a gene: 3. CDR3 size: 16 residues. CDR1 SGHNT and CDR2 YYREEE come from the germline V gene (reference sequence). CDR3 DNA sequence: TGTGCCAGCAGCCAGGGGACTAGCGGGAACACCGGGGAGCTGTTTTTT. As protein: CASSQGTSGNTGELFF.